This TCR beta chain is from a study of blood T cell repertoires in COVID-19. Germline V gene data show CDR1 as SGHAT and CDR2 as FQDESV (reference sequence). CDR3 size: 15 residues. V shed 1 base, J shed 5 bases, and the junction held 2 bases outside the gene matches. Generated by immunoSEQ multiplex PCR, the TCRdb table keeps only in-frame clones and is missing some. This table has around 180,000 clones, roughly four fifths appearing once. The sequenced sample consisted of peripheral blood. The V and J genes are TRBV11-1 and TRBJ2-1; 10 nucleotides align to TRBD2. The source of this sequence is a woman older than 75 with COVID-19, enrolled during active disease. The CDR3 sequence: CASSLGTSGNNEQFF. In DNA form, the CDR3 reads TGTGCCAGCAGCTTAGGGACTAGCGGCAACAATGAGCAGTTCTTC.